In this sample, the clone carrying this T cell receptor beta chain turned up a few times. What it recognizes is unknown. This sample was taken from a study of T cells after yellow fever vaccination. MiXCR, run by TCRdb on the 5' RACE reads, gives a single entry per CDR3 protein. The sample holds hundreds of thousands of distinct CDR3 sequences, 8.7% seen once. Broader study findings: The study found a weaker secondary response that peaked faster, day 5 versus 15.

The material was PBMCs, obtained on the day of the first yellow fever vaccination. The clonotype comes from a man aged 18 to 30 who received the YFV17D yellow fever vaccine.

The CDR3 sequence: CASSPRPGMDTEAFF. CDR3 coding DNA: TGCGCCAGCAGCCCTCGGCCCGGGATGGACACTGAAGCTTTCTTT. The gene calls are TRBV4-1 and TRBJ1-1, with D unresolved. Germline CDR1 MGHRA, CDR2 YSYEKL. The length of the CDR3 is 15 residues. Trimming took off 4 bases at V and 3 bases at J, with 15 bases between the two ends.